These 28 T cell receptor beta chains share one sample of origin, sequenced in a study of CD8+CD57+ T cells in acquired aplastic anemia. For sequencing, patients were chosen who had shown expansion of CD8+CD57+ cells by flow cytometry. CDR3 and TCR beta VDJ profiling relied on genomic DNA as the template. TCRdb recomputed calls from the reads with MiXCR, one row per CDR3 protein. The sample contains about 40,000 distinct CDR3 sequences, 60% to 70% of which appear only once. The sample consisted of sorted CD4+, CD8+, or CD8+CD57+ T cells (not recorded which) from PBMCs. The source is a human donor with aplastic anemia.

This sequence joins TRBV5-4 and TRBJ2-3; 8 bases line up with TRBD2. V shed 2 bases, J shed 8 bases, and the junction held 16 bases outside the gene matches. In germline, CDR1 is SGHNT, CDR2 YYREEE (reference sequence). The CDR3 contains 17 residues. The DNA for the CDR3 is TGTGCCAGCAGCTTAGGCGGGGGGTTTCTTTTTGGAGTTACGCAGTATTTT. Amino acid sequence: CASSLGGGFLFGVTQYF.

This clonotype appeared many times. The V and J genes are TRBV6-5 and TRBJ1-2; 7 bases are shared with TRBD1. V trimming: 2 bases; J trimming: 4 bases; junction bases outside the gene matches: 7. Per the germline V gene, CDR1 is MNHEY and CDR2 is SVGAGI. CDR3 length: 15 amino acids. The CDR3, as DNA: TGTGCCAGCAGTTACCCGCTGACAGGGTTCTATGGCTACACCTTC. Encoded protein: CASSYPLTGFYGYTF.

This clonotype occurred many times. The chain recombines TRBV7-9 with TRBJ2-2, with D possibly called TRBD1 or TRBD2 (5 bases each). V was trimmed by 6 bases and J by 0 bases, leaving 17 bases between them. The CDR3 is 17 residues long. CDR1 and CDR2 (germline): SEHNR, FQNEAQ (reference sequence). CDR3 sequence reads: CASSRGRRTPNTGELFF. Written as DNA, the CDR3 is TGTGCCAGCAGTAGGGGACGGCGAACTCCGAACACCGGGGAGCTGTTTTTT.

The count of this clonotype is one. J is TRBJ1-2 and V is TRBV29-1, with D unclear. CDR3 length equals 14 residues. Germline assignment: CDR1 SQVTM and CDR2 ANQGSEA. CDR3 amino acids: CASSQDSQSYGYTF. Here the CDR3 DNA reads TGCGCCAGCAGCCAAGATTCACAGTCCTATGGCTACACCTTC.

The chain employs TRBV29-1 and TRBJ2-1; 7 bases are shared with TRBD1. Trimming cost V 2 bases and J 2 bases; bases outside gene matches: 3. Germline V CDR1 and CDR2: SQVTM, ANQGSEA. This CDR3 is 14 amino acids long. The CDR3 bases are TGCAGCGTTGAATCTGGGACAGCCTACAATGAGCAGTTCTTC. This sequence encodes CSVESGTAYNEQFF.

V and J are TRBV25-1 and TRBJ2-7; TRBD1 might be the D (5 bases). This CDR3 is 14 amino acids long. Germline CDR1 and CDR2: MGHDK and SYGVNS. The germline V and J ends were trimmed by 5 bases and 3 bases, with 14 bases remaining between them. In nucleotides, the CDR3 is TGTGCCAGCAGTTTCGAGACAGTCAGCTACGAGCAGTACTTC. As protein: CASSFETVSYEQYF.

This clonotype has at least ten counts. The chain uses TRBV19 and TRBJ2-3; TRBD2 matches 7 bases. Trimming cost V 1 base and J 4 bases; bases outside gene matches: 5. The V gene's germline CDR1 is LNHDA and CDR2 SQIVND (reference sequence). The CDR3 sequence is 15 residues long. This CDR3 reads CASSIGAGGADTQYF. CDR3 nucleotide sequence: TGTGCCAGTAGTATAGGAGCTGGGGGGGCAGATACGCAGTATTTT.

The rearrangement joins TRBV15 to TRBJ2-1; D gene uncertain. The V gene lost 1 base and the J gene lost 7 bases, with 8 bases spanning the gap. The germline gives CDR1 LNHNV, CDR2 YYDKDF (reference sequence). The CDR3 has 13 residues. The CDR3 sequence: CATSRGATNEQFF. CDR3 nucleotides: TGTGCCACCAGCAGAGGCGCCACTAATGAGCAGTTCTTC.

The chain recombines TRBV5-4 with TRBJ2-5, with 8 positions matching TRBD2. From germline, CDR1 is SGHNT and CDR2 YYREEE (reference sequence). V was clipped by 3 bases and J by 4 bases; unmatched bases: 2. The CDR3 has 13 amino acids. This CDR3 is CASSSGLVETQYF. In DNA, the CDR3 is TGTGCCAGCAGCTCGGGACTAGTAGAGACCCAGTACTTC.

CDR3 loop: CASSDSRGRAWNEQFF. In nucleotides, the CDR3 is TGCGCCAGCAGTGATTCCCGGGGAAGGGCGTGGAATGAGCAGTTCTTC. The chain has TRBV10-1 and TRBJ2-1, with TRBD2 as a possible D gene (5 bases). This CDR3 contains 16 residues. CDR1 WNHNN and CDR2 SYGVQD come from the germline V gene (reference sequence). Deletions cut 3 bases from V and 7 bases from J, with 19 bases between.

This chain connects TRBV7-9 to TRBJ2-1; D unresolved. CDR1 is SEHNR and CDR2 is FQNEAQ in the germline V gene (reference sequence). Trimming removed 6 bases at V and 10 bases at J, with 10 bases between. The CDR3 is 11 residues long. CDR3 nucleotide sequence: TGTGCCAGCAGGAATACGGCCGAGCAGTTCTTC. Amino acid sequence: CASRNTAEQFF.

The chain joins TRBV9 to TRBJ2-1; D remains ambiguous. Looked up from germline, CDR1 is SGDLS and CDR2 is YYNGEE. Trimming removed 0 bases at V and 4 bases at J, with 11 bases between. The CDR3 sequence is 15 residues long. DNA of the CDR3: TGTGCCAGCAGCGTAGACACTACTTCTTACAATGAGCAGTTCTTC. Amino acids: CASSVDTTSYNEQFF.

The V gene is TRBV20-1, the J gene TRBJ1-6; D gene ambiguous. V gave up 4 bases and J gave up 10 bases, with 20 bases separating them. CDR1 and CDR2 (germline): DFQATT, SNEGSKA (reference sequence). This CDR3 region has 15 residues. The CDR3 nucleotides are TGCAGTGCTACCGTTAGTCTGTCGGAAGGGTCACCCCTCCACTTT. Amino acid sequence: CSATVSLSEGSPLHF.

CDR3 region: CASSFQDRAVSYEQYF. The CDR3 nucleotides are TGTGCCAGCAGCTTCCAGGACAGGGCAGTATCCTACGAGCAGTACTTC. The genes are TRBV7-8 and TRBJ2-7; 8 nucleotides align to TRBD1. The CDR3 totals 16 residues. The germline CDR1 and CDR2 sequences are SGHVS and FQNEAQ. V shed 3 bases, J shed 1 base, and the junction held 8 bases outside the gene matches.

This clonotype was picked up a small number of times. The V gene is TRBV29-1, the J gene TRBJ2-5; D remains ambiguous. The CDR3 runs to 11 residues. Germline CDR1 reads SQVTM; CDR2 reads ANQGSEA. Trimming left V 1 base short and J 5 bases short, with 5 bases between. DNA for the CDR3: TGCAGCGTTGAAGTTTACGAGACCCAGTACTTC. This translates into CSVEVYETQYF.

A remark on this clonotype: One junction end disagrees with the germline gene, perhaps due to a read error. CDR3 sequence: CASIGEGGETRYF. The CDR3 coding sequence is TGTGCCAGTATAGGGGAAGGTGGTGAGACCCGGTACTTC. The gene calls are TRBV5-4 and TRBJ2-5; D might be TRBD1 (5 bases). The CDR3 spans 13 residues. Germline-derived CDR1 and CDR2 are SGHNT and YYREEE (reference sequence). Filled out from reference TRBV5-4 and TRBJ2-5, the complete variable domain reads ETGVTQSPTHLIKTRGQQVTLRCSSQSGHNTVSWYQQALGQGPQFIFQYYREEENGRGNFPPRFSGLQFPNYSSELNVNALELDDSALYLCASIGEGGETRYFGPGTRLLVL.

The V and J genes are TRBV2 and TRBJ1-4; 9 nucleotides align to TRBD1. The trim removed 2 bases at V and 12 bases at J, leaving 7 bases unmatched. Germline V gene sequence: CDR1 SNHLY, CDR2 FYNNEI. The CDR3 is 14 amino acids. This CDR3 reads CASSEIGQGIELFF. The CDR3 nucleotides read TGTGCCAGCAGTGAAATAGGACAGGGGATAGAACTGTTTTTT.

V and J are TRBV10-3 and TRBJ2-7; tentative D call: TRBD1 (5 bases). This CDR3 spans 11 amino acids. V lost 7 bases and J lost 5, with 9 bases in between. Germline V gene data show CDR1 as ENHRY and CDR2 as SYGVKD. The DNA of the CDR3 is TGTGCCATCAAGGGGTGGGACGAGCAGTACTTC. It specifies CAIKGWDEQYF.

The rearrangement uses TRBV9 and TRBJ1-1, with D possibly being TRBD1 (6 bases). This CDR3 is built from 14 residues. Germline values: CDR1 SGDLS, CDR2 YYNGEE. The ends were cut back, 7 bases at V and 1 base at J, with 14 bases in the middle. For the CDR3, the DNA is TGTGCCAGCGGGCCACAGGGAAAGAACACTGAAGCTTTCTTT. This sequence encodes CASGPQGKNTEAFF.

This clonotype was counted at least ten times. The chain employs TRBV29-1 and TRBJ1-2, with D uncertain. This CDR3 has 13 amino acids. V was trimmed by 6 bases and J by 4 bases, leaving 15 bases between them. Germline V gene sequence: CDR1 SQVTM, CDR2 ANQGSEA. DNA for the CDR3: TGCAGCGTCCCTACCGGACGGAGCTATGGCTACACCTTC. It yields the protein CSVPTGRSYGYTF.

The rearrangement links TRBV25-1 to TRBJ2-3; 11 bases match TRBD1. Germline V gene lookup returns CDR1 MGHDK and CDR2 SYGVNS. With V trimmed by 3 bases and J by 5 bases, 4 bases remained unmatched. The CDR3 extends over 15 amino acids. The CDR3 DNA is TGTGCCAGCAGTGAGAGGACAGGGGGCTTAGATACGCAGTATTTT. It codes for CASSERTGGLDTQYF.

In the case of this clonotype: A clone one base away is much larger, so this may be a read error. The gene calls are TRBV4-1 and TRBJ1-2; weak D call: TRBD1 (6 bases). The CDR3 consists of 14 residues. Germline CDR1 and CDR2: MGHRA and YSYEKL. CDR3 in amino acids: CVSSQGQSYYGYTF. For the CDR3, the DNA is TGCGTCAGCAGCCAAGGACAGAGCTACTATGGCTACACCTTC.

The chain carries TRBV5-1 and TRBJ2-3; perhaps TRBD2 as D (5 bases). This CDR3 has 15 residues. The germline V gene encodes CDR1 SGHRS and CDR2 YFSETQ. V gave up 4 bases and J gave up 4 bases, with 16 bases separating them. CDR3 residues: CASSMDWAGSDTQYF. CDR3 sequence (DNA): TGCGCCAGCAGCATGGACTGGGCCGGGTCAGATACGCAGTATTTT.

This clonotype occurred many times. The chain has TRBV6-2 or TRBV6-3 and TRBJ2-5, with TRBD1 identical over 8 bases. Germline values: CDR1 MNHEY, CDR2 SVGEGT. V lost 5 bases to trimming and J lost 5 bases; unmatched junction nucleotides: 10. The CDR3 sequence is 15 residues long. The CDR3 DNA follows: TGTGCCAGCAGTCCGCCCCCAGGGGGCCATGAGACCCAGTACTTC. Translating gives CASSPPPGGHETQYF.

This clonotype was recorded a few times. This chain uses TRBV2 with TRBJ1-2, with 10 nucleotides matching TRBD1. This CDR3 spans 15 amino acids. Germline values: CDR1 SNHLY, CDR2 FYNNEI. J gave up 7 bases and V 1 base, and 6 bases lay outside the gene matches. The CDR3, as DNA: TGTGCCAGCAGTGAAGGGACAGGGGGGGCGGGTGGCTACACCTTC. This gives the protein CASSEGTGGAGGYTF.

This clonotype has a count of ten or more. The chain couples TRBV5-1 to TRBJ2-7; 8 bases fit TRBD2. CDR1 SGHRS and CDR2 YFSETQ come from the germline V gene. The trim removed 2 bases at V and 3 bases at J, leaving 4 bases unmatched. CDR3 length equals 14 residues. CDR3 protein: CASSFGGEGYEQYF. In DNA form, the CDR3 reads TGCGCCAGCAGCTTCGGGGGGGAAGGCTACGAGCAGTACTTC.

The gene calls are TRBV19 and TRBJ1-2, with 10 nucleotides matching TRBD1. Trimming cost V 10 bases and J 4 bases; bases outside gene matches: 12. This CDR3 region has 15 residues. The V gene's germline CDR1 is LNHDA and CDR2 SQIVND (reference sequence). In DNA, the CDR3 is TGTGCCACCAAGTACGAGGGACAGGGGACCTATGGCTACACCTTC. It specifies CATKYEGQGTYGYTF.

The table lists this clonotype with a few counts. The chain employs TRBV6-4 and TRBJ2-2; 7 positions agree with TRBD2. Germline V gene data show CDR1 as MRHNA and CDR2 as SNTAGT. J was trimmed by 3 bases and V by 8 bases; bases with no gene match: 6. The CDR3 runs 14 residues. The CDR3 coding sequence is TGTGCCAGCCGCGCGGGAGCTCACACCGGGGAGCTGTTTTTT. Its protein product is CASRAGAHTGELFF.